This is a list of T cell receptor beta chains from one sample in a study of blood T cell repertoires in COVID-19. Profiled with immunoSEQ multiplex PCR; TCRdb holds only in-frame clones, not every one. This table holds approximately 190,000 clones, around 83% found once. The specimen sequenced was peripheral blood. Source of these receptors: a woman aged 40 to 50 with acute or convalescent COVID-19. Both conserved end residues are part of each CDR3.

V gene	J gene	CDR3 protein
TRBV3-1/TRBV3-2	TRBJ1-4	CASSQDHSGGVGREKLFF
TRBV27	TRBJ1-2	CASRPFRDSWDGYTF
TRBV30	TRBJ1-2	CAWSAHGGNYGYTF
TRBV7-3	TRBJ2-5	CASSPGTGRETQYF
TRBV7-2	TRBJ2-1	CASSPSRGRDEQFF
TRBV5-1	TRBJ1-1	CASSLPGTEAFF
TRBV6-5	TRBJ2-3	CASSTTDTQYF
TRBV19	TRBJ2-1	CASSTTSGGSYNEQFF
TRBV12-3/TRBV12-4	TRBJ2-7	CASSQGGFYEQYF
TRBV15	TRBJ1-2	CATSRQGGYTF
TRBV4-1	TRBJ2-3	CASSRLQGDTDTQYF
TRBV5-1	TRBJ1-6	CASSSMGGAGSPLHF
TRBV19	TRBJ2-6	CASSQLGSSGANVLTF
TRBV12-3/TRBV12-4	TRBJ2-3	CASSFQDTQYF
TRBV6-5	TRBJ1-2	CASSPAQGYGYTF
TRBV5-6	TRBJ1-1	CASSNRGGTEAFF
TRBV15	TRBJ2-7	CATSRARTGAYEQYF
TRBV18	TRBJ2-5	CASSPRQGHQETQYF
TRBV2	TRBJ2-1	CASSEMSPYNEQFF
TRBV2	TRBJ2-5	CASSGLAGGLETQYF
TRBV7-6	TRBJ1-1	CASSRTRGPLSEAFF
TRBV18	TRBJ2-2	CASSPTIDANTGELFF
TRBV4-1	TRBJ2-6	CASSPGQGPSSGANVLTF
TRBV27	TRBJ2-1	CASSVKSSYNEQFF
TRBV28	TRBJ2-5	CASSYGETQGQETQYF
TRBV12-3/TRBV12-4	TRBJ1-2	CASSPTGMDGYTF
TRBV5-1	TRBJ2-1	CASSDRTSKYNEQFF
TRBV30	TRBJ1-6	CAWSVGGTNNSPLHF
TRBV7-2	TRBJ1-1	CASSLTGTRGLNTEAFF
TRBV4-1	TRBJ1-1	CASSQEGREDTEAFF
TRBV7-7	TRBJ2-2	CASSLAAGGGELFF
TRBV5-1	TRBJ1-5	CASSFGTGKQPQHF
TRBV19	TRBJ2-6	CASMGGGPSGANVLTF
TRBV6-5	TRBJ2-7	CASSYSSVGDRRSF
TRBV5-1	TRBJ2-3	CASSPSRSSGDTDTQYF
TRBV28	TRBJ1-2	CASSTGQINYGYTF
TRBV5-1	TRBJ2-2	CASSPRGTNTGELFF
TRBV7-9	TRBJ2-1	CASSPLWGGPLGYNEQFF
TRBV5-1	TRBJ2-7	CASRWGDEQYF
TRBV13	TRBJ2-7	CASSFLPGTGASNSYEQYF
TRBV6-1	TRBJ1-3	CASSELTGRNTIYF
TRBV18	TRBJ1-5	CASSPAGPPQHF
TRBV5-1	TRBJ1-4	CASTLWGQVNEKLFF
TRBV12-5	TRBJ2-2	CASCWMAGHTGELFF
TRBV27	TRBJ2-1	CASRLAGVLYNEQFF
TRBV12-3/TRBV12-4	TRBJ2-7	CASSPQGQYEQYF
TRBV9	TRBJ2-2	CASSVAPGRDRRTGELFF
TRBV6-5	TRBJ1-1	CASIQLNMNTEAFF
TRBV14	TRBJ1-2	CASSHERTGLYGYTF
TRBV5-5	TRBJ2-3	CASSFFPRAFHPTDTQYF
TRBV7-2	TRBJ1-4	CASSLLRQSGGKLFF
TRBV7-8	TRBJ1-2	CASSLGDRGSYGYTF
TRBV7-9	TRBJ1-2	CASSTEGGPIEGYTF